This T cell receptor beta chain was identified in a study of cytomegalovirus exposure and HLA in healthy donors. Study-level findings and limits: Being productive about 90% or about 30% of the time was typical of most TCR beta V segments in an earlier analysis.

V was clipped by 5 bases and J by 5 bases, with 15 bases between them. CDR3 length: 14 residues. In germline, CDR1 is SGHAT, CDR2 FQDESV (reference sequence). Donors had nominal health at sampling but likely had unrecorded immune exposures. Note on this clone: Its antigen remains unidentified.

It was with 60 Vbeta and 13 Jbeta primers that the PCR ran. Method: immunoSEQ multiplex PCR; TCRdb's copy keeps in-frame clones and lacks some. The specimen's table records fewer than 100,000 clones. Input material: PBMCs. The chain uses TRBV11-1 and TRBJ1-1; TRBD1 might be the D (6 bases). The origin of this receptor is a man in his forties or fifties in good health and CMV-seronegative. The CDR3 DNA reads TGTGCCAGCAGCGTAAGGCGGGGGGCGACTGAAGCTTTCTTT. Translated: CASSVRRGATEAFF.